This T cell receptor beta chain was recorded in a study of blood T cell repertoires in COVID-19. Study-level information: Spain, Italy and the United States supplied samples that represented acute and convalescent COVID-19.

Measured with immunoSEQ multiplex PCR; TCRdb has only the in-frame clones, and not every one. The table includes around 94,000 clones, under 90% detected once. V was clipped by 6 bases and J by 2 bases, with 11 bases between them. The germline V gene encodes CDR1 MNHEY and CDR2 SVGAGI. The CDR3 totals 13 residues. The origin of this receptor is a human donor in a cohort sampled during active COVID-19. Sequencing was done on a sample of peripheral blood. This chain connects TRBV6-5 to TRBJ2-7; tentative D call: TRBD2 (6 bases). DNA for the CDR3: TGTGCCAGCAGACTAGCAGACACCTACGAGCAGTACTTC. Translating gives CASRLADTYEQYF.